A single sample gave rise to the 24 T cell receptor beta chains below, sequenced in a study of T cells after yellow fever vaccination. TCRdb reprocessed the 5' RACE reads via MiXCR and lists one record per CDR3 protein. Of 300,000 to 400,000 distinct CDR3 sequences listed, roughly 10% are singletons. The input for sequencing was CD4+ T cells sorted from PBMCs, taken 45 days after the yellow fever booster vaccination. Receptors were obtained from a man in his late teens or twenties who received the YFV17D yellow fever vaccine.

This clonotype has only a few counts. This chain links TRBV28 with TRBJ1-1; 9 bases line up with TRBD1. The CDR3 consists of 14 residues. CDR1 is MDHEN and CDR2 is SYDVKM in the germline V gene. With 4 bases clipped from V and 5 bases from J, the junction kept 5 bases outside the gene matches. DNA for the CDR3: TGTGCCAGCAGTTGGGGGACAGGGTATACTGAAGCTTTCTTT. As protein: CASSWGTGYTEAFF. The full variable domain, its missing parts supplied by reference TRBV28 and TRBJ1-1, is DVKVTQSSRYLVKRTGEKVFLECVQDMDHENMFWYRQDPGLGLRLIYFSYDVKMKEKGDIPEGYSVSREKKERFSLILESASTNQTSMYLCASSWGTGYTEAFFGQGTRLTVV.

This clonotype was seen at least ten times. This chain connects TRBV18 to TRBJ2-2, with D tentatively TRBD1 (6 bases). The V end lost 4 bases, the J end lost 4 bases, and 10 bases lay between the germline ends. The length of the CDR3 is 14 residues. Germline V gene lookup returns CDR1 KGHSH and CDR2 LQKENI. This CDR3 reads CASSRYRVTGELFF. The CDR3 region has the DNA TGTGCCAGCTCACGCTACAGGGTCACCGGGGAGCTGTTTTTT.

There are a few counts of this clonotype. The V gene is TRBV7-9, the J gene TRBJ1-4; no clear D gene. V lost 2 bases to trimming and J lost 7 bases, with 14 bases between them. The germline CDR1 and CDR2 sequences are SEHNR and FQNEAQ (reference sequence). This CDR3 has 15 residues. DNA for the CDR3: TGTGCCAGCAGCTTAAACACGGGTGTCGGTGAAAAACTGTTTTTT. It is translated as CASSLNTGVGEKLFF.

This clonotype was counted many times. J is TRBJ2-1 and V is TRBV27; no clear D gene. Germline loops: CDR1 MNHEY, CDR2 SMNVEV (reference sequence). This CDR3 has 13 amino acids. V was pared by 7 bases and J by 5 bases, with 12 bases between. CDR3 sequence reads: CASKFYTDNEQFF. CDR3 nucleotides: TGTGCCAGCAAGTTTTACACGGACAATGAGCAGTTCTTC.

This clonotype was counted only a few times. V and J are TRBV12-3 or TRBV12-4 and TRBJ1-2; D unclear. V lost 6 bases and J 7 bases, leaving 15 bases between the germline ends. The CDR3 is 13 amino acids. The CDR3 nucleotides read TGTGCCAGCAGCCTGGGGTGGGAGCGTGGCTACACCTTC. This translates into CASSLGWERGYTF.

This clonotype was found many times. This chain links TRBV27 with TRBJ2-1; the match to TRBD2 covers 8 bases. The CDR3 has 15 residues. Germline lookup yields CDR1 MNHEY and CDR2 SMNVEV (reference sequence). V trimming: 0 bases; J trimming: 9 bases; junction bases outside the gene matches: 7. CDR3 in amino acids: CASSLSFQRGSEQFF. The CDR3 DNA follows: TGTGCCAGCAGTTTATCGTTCCAGCGGGGGAGTGAGCAGTTCTTC.

This chain connects TRBV5-8 to TRBJ1-5, with D unresolved. Looked up from germline, CDR1 is SGHTS and CDR2 is YDEGEE. Trimming left V 4 bases short and J 0 bases short, with 11 bases between. The CDR3 has 15 residues. CDR3 sequence: CASSPAGNSNQPQHF. The CDR3 DNA reads TGTGCCAGCAGCCCGGCGGGGAATAGCAATCAGCCCCAGCATTTT.

The chain links TRBV3-1 to TRBJ1-5; D uncertain. V was clipped by 2 bases and J by 2 bases, with 7 bases between them. In germline, CDR1 is LGHDT, CDR2 YNNKEL (reference sequence). The length of the CDR3 is 14 residues. The CDR3 is CASSQRPGNQPQHF. As DNA, the CDR3 is TGTGCCAGCAGCCAACGGCCCGGCAATCAGCCCCAGCATTTT. Full variable domain (rest looked up from reference TRBV3-1 and TRBJ1-5): DTAVSQTPKYLVTQMGNDKSIKCEQNLGHDTMYWYKQDSKKFLKIMFSYNNKELIINETVPNRFSPKSPDKAHLNLHINSLELGDSAVYFCASSQRPGNQPQHFGDGTRLSIL.

The gene calls are TRBV4-2 and TRBJ1-2; 9 bases align to TRBD1. This CDR3 spans 18 amino acids. The V gene's germline CDR1 is LGHNA and CDR2 YNFKEQ. The trim removed 4 bases at V and 1 base at J, leaving 13 bases unmatched. The CDR3 nucleotides are TGTGCCAGCAGCCCGTCCCCTGGCCGGGACAGGGTTAACTATGGCTACACCTTC. This translates into CASSPSPGRDRVNYGYTF.

This chain uses TRBV7-3 with TRBJ1-6, with TRBD1 as a possible D gene (5 bases). Trimming stripped 3 bases from V and 7 bases from J, with 10 bases between. Per the germline V gene, CDR1 is SGHTA and CDR2 is FQGTGA. This CDR3 spans 14 amino acids. CDR3: CASSFLGPNSPLHF. The CDR3, as DNA: TGTGCCAGCAGCTTTTTGGGGCCGAATTCACCCCTCCACTTT.

This clonotype was recorded a few times. This chain links TRBV12-3 or TRBV12-4 with TRBJ2-5; 7 bases are shared with TRBD2. The junction had 3 bases not matched to a gene; V was cut back by 6 bases and J by 2 bases. There are 13 residues in the CDR3. The CDR3, as DNA: TGTGCCAGCAGCACTAGCGTGCAAGAGACCCAGTACTTC. This gives the protein CASSTSVQETQYF.

The chain has TRBV5-1 and TRBJ2-5; D remains unclear. This CDR3 region has 14 residues. Trimming took off 0 bases at V and 1 base at J, with 7 bases between the two ends. Germline V gene sequence: CDR1 SGHRS, CDR2 YFSETQ. CDR3 residues: CASSLGWSQETQYF. The CDR3 DNA reads as TGCGCCAGCAGCTTGGGTTGGAGCCAAGAGACCCAGTACTTC.

V is TRBV18 and J is TRBJ2-3, with a tentative D call TRBD2 (5 bases). This CDR3 is built from 13 residues. V was cut by 6 bases and J by 7 bases, with 14 bases left in between. From germline, CDR1 is KGHSH and CDR2 LQKENI. The CDR3, as DNA: TGTGCCAGCTCCCCCAGCGGTGGACATACGCAGTATTTT. Translating it yields CASSPSGGHTQYF.

V is TRBV7-9 and J is TRBJ2-2, with D perhaps assigned TRBD1 or TRBD2 (5 bases each). The germline V gene encodes CDR1 SEHNR and CDR2 FQNEAQ (reference sequence). The CDR3 consists of 15 residues. Trimming stripped 0 bases from V and 5 bases from J, with 10 bases between. The CDR3 coding sequence is TGTGCCAGCAGCTTAGCCCGGGGCTGGACCGGGGAGCTGTTTTTT. Translation gives CASSLARGWTGELFF.

The chain uses TRBV4-2 and TRBJ1-3; a weak D match, TRBD1 (5 bases). The CDR3 has 15 residues. Trimming removed 6 bases at V and 1 base at J, with 13 bases between. Germline loops: CDR1 LGHNA, CDR2 YNFKEQ. The CDR3 DNA follows: TGTGCCAGCAGTTTCGACAGAGCTTCTGGAAACACCATATATTTT. As protein: CASSFDRASGNTIYF.

The chain carries TRBV6-5 and TRBJ1-3, with D uncertain. CDR1 MNHEY and CDR2 SVGAGI come from the germline V gene. The CDR3 sequence is 14 residues long. Trimming left V 4 bases short and J 0 bases short, with 7 bases between. The CDR3 loop is CASSSTLSGNTIYF. Here the CDR3 DNA reads TGTGCCAGCAGTTCCACGCTCTCTGGAAACACCATATATTTT.

This clonotype was seen many times. This sequence joins TRBV5-5 and TRBJ2-5; unclear D gene. This CDR3 has 14 residues. V was shortened by 2 bases and J by 1 base, with 9 bases between the two germline ends. Germline V gene lookup returns CDR1 SGHKS and CDR2 YYEKEE (reference sequence). CDR3 region: CASSFRGSQETQYF. The CDR3 DNA is TGTGCCAGCAGCTTTCGTGGGTCCCAAGAGACCCAGTACTTC. The whole variable domain, remainder taken from reference TRBV5-5 and TRBJ2-5, is DAGVTQSPTHLIKTRGQQVTLRCSPISGHKSVSWYQQVLGQGPQFIFQYYEKEERGRGNFPDRFSARQFPNYSSELNVNALLLGDSALYLCASSFRGSQETQYFGPGTRLLVL.

The CDR3 sequence is CASSPTVANTEAFF. The CDR3 DNA is TGTGCCAGCAGCCCGACGGTGGCGAACACTGAAGCTTTCTTT. J is TRBJ1-1 and V is TRBV9, with D uncertain. The CDR3 is 14 residues long. V lost 4 bases to trimming and J lost 1 base, with 11 bases between them. Germline assignment: CDR1 SGDLS and CDR2 YYNGEE.

The chain is built from TRBV19 and TRBJ1-3; 7 bases match TRBD1. V shed 5 bases, J shed 0 bases, and the junction held 1 base outside the gene matches. CDR1 and CDR2 from the germline V gene are LNHDA and SQIVND (reference sequence). The CDR3 consists of 14 residues. This CDR3 is CASSGTVSGNTIYF. The CDR3 nucleotides are TGTGCCAGTAGTGGGACAGTCTCTGGAAACACCATATATTTT. The full variable domain, with the rest looked up from reference TRBV19 and TRBJ1-3, is DGGITQSPKYLFRKEGQNVTLSCEQNLNHDAMYWYRQDPGQGLRLIYYSQIVNDFQKGDIAEGYSVSREKKESFPLTVTSAQKNPTAFYLCASSGTVSGNTIYFGEGSWLTVV.

The chain links TRBV20-1 to TRBJ2-3, with TRBD2 as a possible D gene (6 bases). Trimming shortened V by 6 bases and J by 0 bases, and 16 bases separated the two germline ends. The CDR3 is 15 residues long. The germline V gene has CDR1 DFQATT and CDR2 SNEGSKA (reference sequence). The CDR3 DNA follows: TGCAGTGCCTCCCTTATAGCGGCTAGCACAGATACGCAGTATTTT. It yields the protein CSASLIAASTDTQYF.

CDR3 sequence: CASSFDGGGVLYF. The CDR3 bases are TGTGCCAGCAGCTTTGACGGCGGGGGGGTACTGTACTTC. The chain combines TRBV5-5 with TRBJ2-4; TRBD2 matches 9 bases. The V gene end was trimmed by 2 bases and the J gene end by 15 bases; junction bases not matched to a gene: 9. This CDR3 has 13 residues. CDR1 and CDR2 from the germline V gene are SGHKS and YYEKEE (reference sequence).

The rearrangement links TRBV18 to TRBJ1-4; D is unresolved. Germline V gene data show CDR1 as KGHSH and CDR2 as LQKENI. Trimming took off 1 base at V and 7 bases at J, with 13 bases between the two ends. This CDR3 region has 15 residues. The chain's CDR3 is CASSPQSQGGEKLFF. CDR3 DNA: TGTGCCAGCTCACCACAGAGCCAAGGTGGTGAAAAACTGTTTTTT.

CDR3 bases: TGTGCCAGCAGTATAGCGGGGCCTGCAGATACGCAGTATTTT. Its translation is CASSIAGPADTQYF. The rearrangement joins TRBV5-4 to TRBJ2-3; the match to TRBD2 covers 8 bases. The CDR3 runs to 14 residues. Germline trimming cut 5 bases from V and 4 bases from J; bases unmatched to any gene: 6. CDR1 and CDR2 (germline): SGHNT, YYREEE (reference sequence).

This clonotype was seen a few times. This rearrangement joins TRBV27 to TRBJ2-7; D is tentatively TRBD1 or TRBD2 (6 bases each). The CDR3 consists of 15 residues. The V end was cut by 3 bases, the J end by 9 bases, with 21 bases between. The germline V gene has CDR1 MNHEY and CDR2 SMNVEV (reference sequence). CDR3 coding DNA: TGTGCCAGCAGTTTGGACGGGGTTTGGGGGGCTGGGCAGTACTTC. Its protein is CASSLDGVWGAGQYF.